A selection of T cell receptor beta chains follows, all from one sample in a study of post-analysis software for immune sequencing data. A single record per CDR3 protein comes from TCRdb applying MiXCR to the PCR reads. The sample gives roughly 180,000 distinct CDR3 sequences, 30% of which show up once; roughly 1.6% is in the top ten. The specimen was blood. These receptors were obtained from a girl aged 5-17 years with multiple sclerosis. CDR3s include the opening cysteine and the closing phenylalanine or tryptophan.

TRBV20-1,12,CSATTGGSPLHF
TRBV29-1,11,CSVRISSEQYF
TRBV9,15,CASSDRQGVGEKLFF
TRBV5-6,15,CASSFSLADTDTQYF
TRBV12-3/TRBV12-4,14,CASSVLAGFGEQYF
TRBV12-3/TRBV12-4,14,CASSKTGGDSPLHF
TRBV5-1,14,CASSLNRWTDTQYF
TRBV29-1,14,CSVERQAMNTEAFF
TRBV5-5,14,CASSPGRLNTEAFF
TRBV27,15,CASSLSGSNPYEQYF
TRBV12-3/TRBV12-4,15,CASSFTVRNTGERFF
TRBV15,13,CATSRTQQETQYF
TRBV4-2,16,CASSQGGSSQTYEQYF
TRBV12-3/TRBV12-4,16,CASSNSHRNFGTEAFF
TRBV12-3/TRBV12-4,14,CASSPGLGNTEAFF
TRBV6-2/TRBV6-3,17,CASSPSWTSGRPDEQYF
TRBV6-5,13,CASRLRNRSPLHF
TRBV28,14,CASTRSGNHNEQFF
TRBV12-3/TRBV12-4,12,CASSPARGKAFF
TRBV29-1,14,CSVEAPGQDQGYTF
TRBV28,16,CASTITRPEGNTEAFF
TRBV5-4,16,CASSVYLGGGCGEQFF
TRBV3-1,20,CASSQEGGTSGSSSYNEQFF
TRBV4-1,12,CASGTGGYEQYF
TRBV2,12,CASSEAPDEQYF
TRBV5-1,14,CASSLQGGFYEQYF
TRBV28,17,CASSSGGWDTYQETQYF
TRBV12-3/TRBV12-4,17,CASSFPAGEANTDTQYF
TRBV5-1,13,CASSTGDRETQFF
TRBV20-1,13,CSASVRSNTEAFF
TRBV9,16,CASSVGAGPQADTQYF
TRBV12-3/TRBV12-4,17,CASSSRGRTGDPGELFF
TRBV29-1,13,CSGTDRMDTEAFF
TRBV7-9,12,CASRIDSYEQYF
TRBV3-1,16,CASSQGGAGGLNEQFF